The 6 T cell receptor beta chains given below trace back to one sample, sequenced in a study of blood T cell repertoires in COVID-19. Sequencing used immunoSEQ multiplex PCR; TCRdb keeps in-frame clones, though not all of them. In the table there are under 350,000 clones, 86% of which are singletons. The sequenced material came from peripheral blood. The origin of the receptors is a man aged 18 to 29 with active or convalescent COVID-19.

Here the CDR3 reads CASSSEPGSSNYEQYF. CDR3 in DNA: TGTGCCAGTAGTTCAGAACCCGGGTCCTCCAATTACGAGCAGTACTTC. The V gene is TRBV19, the J gene TRBJ2-7; no firm D call. The CDR3 is 16 residues long. Germline-derived CDR1 and CDR2 are LNHDA and SQIVND (reference sequence). V was shortened by 5 bases and J by 4 bases, with 21 bases between the two germline ends. The whole variable domain, filled in from reference TRBV19 and TRBJ2-7, reads DGGITQSPKYLFRKEGQNVTLSCEQNLNHDAMYWYRQDPGQGLRLIYYSQIVNDFQKGDIAEGYSVSREKKESFPLTVTSAQKNPTAFYLCASSSEPGSSNYEQYFGPGTRLTVT.

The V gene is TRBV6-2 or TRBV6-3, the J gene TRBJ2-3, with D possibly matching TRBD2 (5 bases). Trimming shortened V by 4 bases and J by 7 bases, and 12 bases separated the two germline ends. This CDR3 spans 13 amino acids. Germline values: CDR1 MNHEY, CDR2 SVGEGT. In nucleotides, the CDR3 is TGTGCCAGCAGTTGGCCGGACGGGAATACGCAGTATTTT. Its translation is CASSWPDGNTQYF.

Written as DNA, the CDR3 is TGTGCCAGCAGCGCCGACTCGTTCACAGATACGCAGTATTTT. This gives the protein CASSADSFTDTQYF. The V call is TRBV9, the J call TRBJ2-3; D not certain. Trimming took 3 bases from V and 2 from J, leaving 10 bases between them. The length of the CDR3 is 14 residues. The germline CDR1 and CDR2 sequences are SGDLS and YYNGEE.

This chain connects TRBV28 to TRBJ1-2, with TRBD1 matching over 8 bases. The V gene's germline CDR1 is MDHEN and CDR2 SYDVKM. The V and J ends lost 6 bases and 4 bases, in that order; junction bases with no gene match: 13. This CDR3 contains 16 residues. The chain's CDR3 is CASRIPTGEGTYGYTF. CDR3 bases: TGTGCCAGCAGGATTCCGACAGGGGAAGGTACCTATGGCTACACCTTC.

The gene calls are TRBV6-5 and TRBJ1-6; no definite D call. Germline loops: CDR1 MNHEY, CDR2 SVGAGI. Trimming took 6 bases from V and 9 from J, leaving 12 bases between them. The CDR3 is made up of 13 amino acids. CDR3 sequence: CASRAVGSSPLHF. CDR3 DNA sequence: TGTGCCAGCAGGGCAGTGGGGAGTTCACCCCTCCACTTT.

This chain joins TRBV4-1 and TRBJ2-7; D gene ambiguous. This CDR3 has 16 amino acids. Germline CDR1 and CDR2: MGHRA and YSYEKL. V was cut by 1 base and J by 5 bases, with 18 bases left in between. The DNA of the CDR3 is TGCGCCAGCAGCCAAGTGAACCTGGTTGCGTTCGACGAGCAGTACTTC. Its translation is CASSQVNLVAFDEQYF.